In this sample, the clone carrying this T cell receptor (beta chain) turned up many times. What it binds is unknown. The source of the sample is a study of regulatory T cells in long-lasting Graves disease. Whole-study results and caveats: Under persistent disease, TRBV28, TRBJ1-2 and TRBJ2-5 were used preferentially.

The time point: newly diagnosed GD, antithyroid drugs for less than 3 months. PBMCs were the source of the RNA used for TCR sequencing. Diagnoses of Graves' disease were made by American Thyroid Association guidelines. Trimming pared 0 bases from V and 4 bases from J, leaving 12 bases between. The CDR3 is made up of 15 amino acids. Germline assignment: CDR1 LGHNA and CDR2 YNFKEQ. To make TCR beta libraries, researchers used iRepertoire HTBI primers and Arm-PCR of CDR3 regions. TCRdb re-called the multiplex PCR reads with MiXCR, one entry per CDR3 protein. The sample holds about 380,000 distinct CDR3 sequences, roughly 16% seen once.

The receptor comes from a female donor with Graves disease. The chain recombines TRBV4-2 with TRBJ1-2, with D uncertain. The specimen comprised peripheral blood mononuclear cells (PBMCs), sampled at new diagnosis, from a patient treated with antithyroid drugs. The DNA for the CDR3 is TGTGCCAGCAGCCAAGATGTCGGCGAGGTCTATGGCTACACCTTC. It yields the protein CASSQDVGEVYGYTF.